This T cell receptor beta chain derives from a study of beta chain features in type 1 diabetes. Study-wide results and limits: Whether HLA type affects TCRB rearrangement stayed undetermined in the present work. There was a moderate but significant shortening of TCRB CDR3s in all four CD4+ subsets of Type 1 diabetes patients.

V lost 2 bases to trimming and J lost 1 base, with 16 bases between them. Germline assignment: CDR1 SGHDT and CDR2 YYEEEE. The CDR3 has 18 residues. The authors obtained over 95% purity in all sorted populations. Expressed TCRB transcripts got sequenced, as all isolated RNA was reverse transcribed. TCRdb's table, derived via immunoSEQ multiplex PCR, lists solely in-frame clones and lacks some. Found here are 450,000 to 600,000 clones, 30% of them singletons; the top ten hold around 0.065%. With respect to this clone: The antigen is undetermined.

The gene calls are TRBV5-6 and TRBJ2-6; a possible D gene is TRBD1 (6 bases). This clonotype was obtained from a man aged 18-30 years in good health. Sequenced: naive CD4+ T cells from blood. This CDR3 reads CASSLFGTLSSGANVLTF. CDR3 nucleotides: TGTGCCAGCAGCTTATTCGGGACACTGTCTTCTGGGGCCAACGTCCTGACTTTC. The full variable domain, completed using reference TRBV5-6 and TRBJ2-6, is DAGVTQSPTHLIKTRGQQVTLRCSPKSGHDTVSWYQQALGQGPQFIFQYYEEEERQRGNFPDRFSGHQFPNYSSELNVNALLLGDSALYLCASSLFGTLSSGANVLTFGAGSRLTVL.